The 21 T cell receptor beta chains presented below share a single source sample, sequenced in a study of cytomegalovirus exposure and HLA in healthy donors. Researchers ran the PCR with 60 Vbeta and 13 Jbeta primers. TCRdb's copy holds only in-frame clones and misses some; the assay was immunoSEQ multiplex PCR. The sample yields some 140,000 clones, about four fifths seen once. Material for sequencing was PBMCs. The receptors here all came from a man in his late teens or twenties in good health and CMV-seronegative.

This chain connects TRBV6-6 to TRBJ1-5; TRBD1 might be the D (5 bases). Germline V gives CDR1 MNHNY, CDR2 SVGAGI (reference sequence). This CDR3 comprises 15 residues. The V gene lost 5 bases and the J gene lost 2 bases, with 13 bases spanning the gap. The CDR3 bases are TGTGCCAGCAGTAGGCAGGGTAATGGCAATCAGCCCCAGCATTTT. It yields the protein CASSRQGNGNQPQHF.

In DNA, the CDR3 is TGTGCCACCAGCAGAGATCCTTCCCCTGAACTGTTTTTT. Amino acids: CATSRDPSPELFF. The chain uses TRBV15 and TRBJ1-4, with no clear D. The CDR3 runs to 13 residues. Germline values: CDR1 LNHNV, CDR2 YYDKDF (reference sequence). V lost 0 bases and J lost 12, with 11 bases in between. Drawing the rest from reference TRBV15 and TRBJ1-4, the complete variable domain is DAMVIQNPRYQVTQFGKPVTLSCSQTLNHNVMYWYQQKSSQAPKLLFHYYDKDFNNEADTPDNFQSRRPNTSFCFLDIRSPGLGDTAMYLCATSRDPSPELFFGSGTQLSVL.

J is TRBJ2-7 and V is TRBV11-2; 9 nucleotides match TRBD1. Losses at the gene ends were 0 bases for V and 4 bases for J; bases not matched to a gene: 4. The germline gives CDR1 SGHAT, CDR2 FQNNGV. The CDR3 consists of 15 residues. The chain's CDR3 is CASSLDQGTGYEQYF. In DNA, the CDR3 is TGTGCCAGCAGCTTAGATCAGGGGACAGGGTACGAGCAGTACTTC.

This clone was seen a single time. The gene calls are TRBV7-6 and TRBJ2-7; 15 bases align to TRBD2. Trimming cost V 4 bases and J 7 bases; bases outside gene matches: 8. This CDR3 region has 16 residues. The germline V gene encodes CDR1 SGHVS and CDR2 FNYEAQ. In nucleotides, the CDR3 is TGTGCCAGCAGCTCCGGACTAGCGGGGGGGAACGAAGAGCAGTACGTC. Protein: CASSSGLAGGNEEQYV.

The CDR3 nucleotides are TGTGCCAGCTCACCTCGGACTAGCGGGGGCCAAGAGACCCAGTACTTC. It encodes CASSPRTSGGQETQYF. The rearrangement uses TRBV18 and TRBJ2-5; TRBD2 agrees at 13 bases. This CDR3 region has 16 residues. The V gene's germline CDR1 is KGHSH and CDR2 LQKENI. V trimming: 3 bases; J trimming: 1 base; junction bases outside the gene matches: 2.

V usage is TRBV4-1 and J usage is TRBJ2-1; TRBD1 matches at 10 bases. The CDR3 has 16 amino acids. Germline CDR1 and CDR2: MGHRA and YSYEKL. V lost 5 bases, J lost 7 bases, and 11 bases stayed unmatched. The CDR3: CASSSLVGQGVNEQFF. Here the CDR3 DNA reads TGCGCCAGCAGCTCCTTGGTTGGACAGGGGGTAAATGAGCAGTTCTTC.

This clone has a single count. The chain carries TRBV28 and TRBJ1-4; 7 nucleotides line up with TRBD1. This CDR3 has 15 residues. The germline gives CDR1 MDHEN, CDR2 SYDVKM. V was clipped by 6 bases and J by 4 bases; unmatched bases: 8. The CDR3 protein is CASRRSGGFNEKLFF. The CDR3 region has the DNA TGTGCCAGCAGACGATCAGGGGGTTTTAATGAAAAACTGTTTTTT.

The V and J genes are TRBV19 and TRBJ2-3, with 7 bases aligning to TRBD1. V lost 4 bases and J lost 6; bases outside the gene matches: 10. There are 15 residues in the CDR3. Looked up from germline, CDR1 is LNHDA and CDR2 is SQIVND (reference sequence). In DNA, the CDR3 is TGTGCCAGTAGTACCCAACAGAACAGGGGTGATACGCAGTATTTT. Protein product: CASSTQQNRGDTQYF.

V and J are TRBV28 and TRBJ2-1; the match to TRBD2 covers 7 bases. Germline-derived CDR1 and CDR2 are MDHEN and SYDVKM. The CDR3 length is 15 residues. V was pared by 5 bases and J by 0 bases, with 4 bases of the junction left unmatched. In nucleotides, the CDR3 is TGTGCCAGCAGTGGCCGCGGGGGCTCCTACAATGAGCAGTTCTTC. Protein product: CASSGRGGSYNEQFF.

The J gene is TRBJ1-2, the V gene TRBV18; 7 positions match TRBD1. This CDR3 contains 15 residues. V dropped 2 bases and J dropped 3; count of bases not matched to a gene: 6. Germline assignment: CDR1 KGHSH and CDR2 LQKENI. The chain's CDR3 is CASSPSLDRDYGYTF. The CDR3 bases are TGTGCCAGCTCACCATCGCTCGACAGGGACTATGGCTACACCTTC.

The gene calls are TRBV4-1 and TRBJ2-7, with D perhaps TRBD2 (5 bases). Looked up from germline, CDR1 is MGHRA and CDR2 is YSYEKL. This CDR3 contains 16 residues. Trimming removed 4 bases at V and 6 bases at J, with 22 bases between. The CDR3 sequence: CASSPLGESLGVEQYF. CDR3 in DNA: TGCGCCAGCAGCCCCCTCGGGGAGAGTCTAGGCGTCGAGCAGTACTTC.

The CDR3 sequence: CASVGTGGLSGYTF. In DNA, the CDR3 is TGTGCCAGCGTCGGGACAGGGGGGCTGTCTGGCTACACCTTC. The rearrangement links TRBV6-5 to TRBJ1-2; 11 nucleotides agree with TRBD1. The V and J ends lost 8 bases and 7 bases, in that order; junction bases with no gene match: 9. The CDR3 is 14 residues long. Germline V gene sequence: CDR1 MNHEY, CDR2 SVGAGI.

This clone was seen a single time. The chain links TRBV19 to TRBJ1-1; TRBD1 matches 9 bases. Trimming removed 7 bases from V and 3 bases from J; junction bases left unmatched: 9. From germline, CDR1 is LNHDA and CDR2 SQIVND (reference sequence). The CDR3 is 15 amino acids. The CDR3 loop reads CASNLWTGDDTEAFF. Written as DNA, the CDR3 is TGTGCCAGTAACTTGTGGACAGGGGATGACACTGAAGCTTTCTTT.

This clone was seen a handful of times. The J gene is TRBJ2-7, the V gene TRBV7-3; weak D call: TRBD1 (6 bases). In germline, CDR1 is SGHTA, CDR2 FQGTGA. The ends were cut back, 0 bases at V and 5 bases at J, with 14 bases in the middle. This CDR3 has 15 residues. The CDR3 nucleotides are TGTGCCAGCAGCTTAACGGAGGCGGACAGACACGAGCAGTACTTC. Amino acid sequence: CASSLTEADRHEQYF. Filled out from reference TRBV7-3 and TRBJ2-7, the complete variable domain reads GAGVSQTPSNKVTEKGKYVELRCDPISGHTALYWYRQSLGQGPEFLIYFQGTGAADDSGLPNDRFFAVRPEGSVSTLKIQRTERGDSAVYLCASSLTEADRHEQYFGPGTRLTVT.

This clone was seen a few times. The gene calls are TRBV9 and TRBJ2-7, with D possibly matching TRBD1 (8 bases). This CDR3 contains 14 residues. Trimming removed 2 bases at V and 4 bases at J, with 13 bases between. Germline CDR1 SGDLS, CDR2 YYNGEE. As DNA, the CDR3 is TGTGCCAGCAGCGTGACAGGGGAGGGATACGAGCAGTACTTC. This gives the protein CASSVTGEGYEQYF.

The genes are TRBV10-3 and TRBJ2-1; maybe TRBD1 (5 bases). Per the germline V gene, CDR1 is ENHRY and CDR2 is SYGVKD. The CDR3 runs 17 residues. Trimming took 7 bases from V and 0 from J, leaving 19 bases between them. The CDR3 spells CAIMKVGAQSSYNEQFF. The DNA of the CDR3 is TGTGCCATCATGAAGGTAGGGGCCCAGAGCTCCTACAATGAGCAGTTCTTC.

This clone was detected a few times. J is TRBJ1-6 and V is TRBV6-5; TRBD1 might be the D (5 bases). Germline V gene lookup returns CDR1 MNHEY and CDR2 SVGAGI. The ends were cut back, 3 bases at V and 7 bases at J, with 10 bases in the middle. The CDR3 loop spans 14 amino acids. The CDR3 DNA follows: TGTGCCAGCAGTTATCGACAGACCAATTCACCCCTCCACTTT. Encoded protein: CASSYRQTNSPLHF.

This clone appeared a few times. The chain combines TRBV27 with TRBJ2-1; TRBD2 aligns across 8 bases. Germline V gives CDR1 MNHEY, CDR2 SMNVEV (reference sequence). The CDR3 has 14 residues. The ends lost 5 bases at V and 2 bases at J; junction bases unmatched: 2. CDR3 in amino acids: CASSAGGPYNEQFF. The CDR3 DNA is TGTGCCAGCAGTGCGGGGGGACCCTACAATGAGCAGTTCTTC.

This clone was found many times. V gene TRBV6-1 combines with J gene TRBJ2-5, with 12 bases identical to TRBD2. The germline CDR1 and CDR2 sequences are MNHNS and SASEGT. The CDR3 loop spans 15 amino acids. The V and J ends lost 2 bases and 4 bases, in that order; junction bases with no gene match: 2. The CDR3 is CASSELAGGPETQYF. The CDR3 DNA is TGTGCCAGCAGTGAACTAGCGGGGGGGCCAGAGACCCAGTACTTC.

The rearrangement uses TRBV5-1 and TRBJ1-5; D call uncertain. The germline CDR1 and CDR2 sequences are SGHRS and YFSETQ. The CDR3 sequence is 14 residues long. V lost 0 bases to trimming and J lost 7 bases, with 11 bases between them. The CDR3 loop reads CASSLDRGTQPQHF. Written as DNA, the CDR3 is TGCGCCAGCAGCTTGGACCGGGGAACCCAGCCCCAGCATTTT.

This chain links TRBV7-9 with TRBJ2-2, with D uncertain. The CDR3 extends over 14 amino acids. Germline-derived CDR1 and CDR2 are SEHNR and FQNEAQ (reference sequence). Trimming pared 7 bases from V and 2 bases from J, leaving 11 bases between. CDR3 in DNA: TGTGCCAGCAAGGAACAGCACAACACCGGGGAGCTGTTTTTT. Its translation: CASKEQHNTGELFF.